This is a list of T cell receptor beta chains from one sample in a study of T cells after yellow fever vaccination. TCRdb called the 5' RACE reads again in MiXCR, with one record for every CDR3 protein. The data show around 250,000 distinct CDR3 sequences, over 4.5% seen once. The material sequenced was CD4+ T cells sorted from PBMCs, taken on the day of the yellow fever booster vaccination. The receptors were gathered from a man aged 18 to 29 who received the YFV17D yellow fever vaccine. The CDR3 runs from the conserved cysteine through the conserved F or W.

V gene	J gene	CDR3 protein
TRBV4-1	TRBJ2-5	CASSQARTQYF
TRBV29-1	TRBJ2-3	CSAGQGASTDTQYF
TRBV6-6	TRBJ1-5	CASSYLMRSNQPQHF
TRBV5-1	TRBJ2-3	CASSTGQGIDTQYF
TRBV4-2	TRBJ2-3	CASSQSEGRGVDTQYF
TRBV12-3/TRBV12-4	TRBJ2-5	CASSRIAGGQDPYF
TRBV10-2	TRBJ1-3	CASLRGGTAGNTIYF
TRBV2	TRBJ1-2	CATGQDKFYGYTF
TRBV27	TRBJ2-7	CASGTNRAYEQYF
TRBV5-5	TRBJ1-1	CASSFSLDTEAFF
TRBV6-5	TRBJ2-5	CASSYSSSGGPQETQYF
TRBV6-5	TRBJ1-4	CASSSRQGVWKLFF
TRBV20-1	TRBJ2-7	CSARTSKPYEQYF
TRBV11-1	TRBJ2-1	CASSFQTSGGYWEQFF
TRBV7-9	TRBJ2-2	CASSLDRRKGNTGELFF
TRBV6-2/TRBV6-3	TRBJ2-3	CASSEKGTITDTQYF
TRBV7-8	TRBJ2-1	CASSLTGRGGINEQFF
TRBV6-6	TRBJ1-2	CASSSAVNYGYTF
TRBV7-9	TRBJ2-7	CASSLDLAGGNTYF
TRBV12-3/TRBV12-4	TRBJ2-5	CASSLSGVETQYF
TRBV2	TRBJ2-2	CASRNRGNTGELFF
TRBV20-1	TRBJ1-5	CSAPTDPYSNQPQHF
TRBV4-1	TRBJ2-1	CASSQAGNYNEQFF
TRBV4-2	TRBJ2-7	CASSQEGLAGGDLSYEQYF
TRBV7-8	TRBJ1-4	CASSLGDSTNEKLFF
TRBV15	TRBJ2-6	CATSSRTSGGRSGANVLTF
TRBV11-1	TRBJ2-1	CASSFWLASSYNEQFF
TRBV12-3/TRBV12-4	TRBJ1-1	CASRRGSLESFF
TRBV10-3	TRBJ1-4	CAISELREKLFF
TRBV20-1	TRBJ2-1	CSAPGLARNEQFF
TRBV6-6	TRBJ1-2	CASSSSGRYGYTF
TRBV6-5	TRBJ2-1	CASSYRDRGRNEQFF
TRBV3-1	TRBJ2-7	CASSQGGTGGSYEQYF
TRBV9	TRBJ1-2	CASEKVEGYGYTF
TRBV18	TRBJ2-3	CASSPTVASGASTDTQYF
TRBV29-1	TRBJ2-3	CSVVGSPGQYF
TRBV3-1	TRBJ2-5	CASSQGRRETQYF
TRBV5-4	TRBJ2-3	CASSFRPASTDTQYF
TRBV20-1	TRBJ2-1	CSASLGGSRHNEQFF
TRBV7-2	TRBJ1-4	CASSLVGGPLNEKLFF